The 20 T cell receptor beta chains below all came from one sample that was sequenced in a study of control samples from healthy donors and cancer patients. TCRdb keeps only in-frame clones here, not all; method: immunoSEQ multiplex PCR. The table includes roughly 100,000 clones, 80% to 95% detected once. The sample taken for sequencing was blood. The receptors come from a human donor in good health. The donor label of this sample is uncertain.

The V call is TRBV19, the J call TRBJ1-5, with D uncertain. This CDR3 has 13 residues. Trimming left V 7 bases short and J 4 bases short, with 11 bases between. Looked up from germline, CDR1 is LNHDA and CDR2 is SQIVND (reference sequence). The CDR3 nucleotides are TGTGCCAGTATTGGCGGCGTGAATCAGCCCCAGCATTTT. This encodes CASIGGVNQPQHF.

This chain connects TRBV29-1 to TRBJ1-2; 9 bases are a match to TRBD1. In germline, CDR1 is SQVTM, CDR2 ANQGSEA. V lost 3 bases to trimming and J lost 5 bases; unmatched junction nucleotides: 7. CDR3 length: 14 residues. This CDR3 reads CSVEGQGTLYGYTF. Here the CDR3 DNA reads TGCAGCGTTGAGGGACAGGGAACACTATATGGCTACACCTTC. The complete variable domain, with remaining parts taken from reference TRBV29-1 and TRBJ1-2, reads SAVISQKPSRDICQRGTSLTIQCQVDSQVTMMFWYRQQPGQSLTLIATANQGSEATYESGFVIDKFPISRPNLTFSTLTVSNMSPEDSSIYLCSVEGQGTLYGYTFGSGTRLTVV.

The chain employs TRBV5-1 and TRBJ1-2; 8 bases line up with TRBD1. Trimming took 4 bases from V and 5 from J; bases not matched to a gene: 4. CDR3 length: 13 amino acids. Germline-derived CDR1 and CDR2 are SGHRS and YFSETQ. Here the CDR3 DNA reads TGCGCCAGCAGCCCGGACAGGGAATATGGCTACACCTTC. Translation: CASSPDREYGYTF.

This clone was counted a single time. The gene calls are TRBV27 and TRBJ2-2; D is tentatively TRBD1 or TRBD2 (5 bases each). CDR1 is MNHEY, CDR2 SMNVEV, per germline (reference sequence). The CDR3 length is 15 residues. Between the trimmed V and J ends, which lost 0 bases and 5 bases, there was a span of 10 bases. CDR3 DNA sequence: TGTGCCAGCAGTTTATCAGGGGCGGGTACCGGGGAGCTGTTTTTT. This gives the protein CASSLSGAGTGELFF.

The chain employs TRBV18 and TRBJ2-7; D may be TRBD2 (6 bases). The length of the CDR3 is 18 residues. Trimming cost V 2 bases and J 4 bases, with 24 bases left between them. Per the germline V gene, CDR1 is KGHSH and CDR2 is LQKENI. The CDR3 bases are TGTGCCAGCTCACCAATCCTTGGCGGGGCACCCGTCTATTACGAGCAGTACGTC. Encoded protein: CASSPILGGAPVYYEQYV.

The gene calls are TRBV27 and TRBJ2-1; 13 bases fit TRBD2. The ends lost 10 bases at V and 5 bases at J; junction bases unmatched: 2. The CDR3 length is 13 residues. Germline CDR1 MNHEY, CDR2 SMNVEV (reference sequence). Here the CDR3 DNA reads TGTGCCACCGGACTAGCGGGGGACAATGAGCAGTTCTTC. Its translation is CATGLAGDNEQFF.

The chain recombines TRBV5-1 with TRBJ1-2, with D possibly being TRBD1 (5 bases). The CDR3 loop spans 13 amino acids. Germline CDR1 SGHRS, CDR2 YFSETQ. The V gene lost 5 bases and the J gene lost 4 bases, with 12 bases spanning the gap. The CDR3 spells CASRPWGTYGYTF. The CDR3, as DNA: TGCGCCAGCAGGCCTTGGGGGACCTATGGCTACACCTTC.

This clone was observed a few times. The V and J genes are TRBV9 and TRBJ1-2, with D perhaps matching TRBD1 (5 bases). CDR3 length equals 14 residues. CDR1 SGDLS and CDR2 YYNGEE come from the germline V gene. The V end was cut by 2 bases, the J end by 7 bases, with 15 bases between. This CDR3 reads CASSVGGMDPGYTF. CDR3 DNA: TGTGCCAGCAGCGTTGGGGGTATGGATCCTGGCTACACCTTC.

CDR3: CASSRQGARQPQHF. CDR3 bases: TGTGCCAGCAGCCGCCAGGGGGCACGACAGCCCCAGCATTTT. J is TRBJ1-5 and V is TRBV3-1 (or the pseudogene TRBV3-2); 8 bases agree with TRBD1. The CDR3 consists of 14 residues. Unmatched junction bases numbered 6, after V lost 4 bases and J lost 7 bases. CDR1 is LGHDT, CDR2 YNNKEL, per germline (reference sequence).

The chain uses TRBV19 and TRBJ2-7, with 9 bases lining up with TRBD1. Germline V gives CDR1 LNHDA, CDR2 SQIVND (reference sequence). This CDR3 region has 16 residues. The V segment lost 4 bases and the J segment 4 bases; nucleotides outside the gene matches: 11. The CDR3 is CASSKKTGGRPYEQYF. In DNA form, the CDR3 reads TGTGCCAGTAGTAAAAAGACAGGGGGACGCCCTTACGAGCAGTACTTC.

The chain links TRBV6-4 to TRBJ2-2; 8 nucleotides agree with TRBD2. The CDR3 is made up of 14 amino acids. With V trimmed by 9 bases and J by 5 bases, 8 bases remained unmatched. Germline values: CDR1 MRHNA, CDR2 SNTAGT. This chain's CDR3 is CASQPSGGTGELFF. DNA of the CDR3: TGTGCCAGTCAACCCAGCGGGGGTACCGGGGAGCTGTTTTTT.

This chain links TRBV7-2 with TRBJ2-2; 8 bases are a match to TRBD2. The V gene end was trimmed by 2 bases and the J gene end by 1 base; junction bases not matched to a gene: 0. Germline V lookup: CDR1 SGHTA, CDR2 FQGNSA. The CDR3 is 15 amino acids. This chain's CDR3 is CASSLSGGNTGELFF. The DNA of the CDR3 is TGTGCCAGCAGCTTAAGCGGGGGGAACACCGGGGAGCTGTTTTTT.

This chain uses TRBV23-1 with TRBJ2-1; 8 bases are a match to TRBD2. TRBV23-1 is assigned to the ORF class and has an uncertain function. V shed 8 bases and J 8 bases; nucleotides not matched to a gene: 23. This CDR3 is built from 18 residues. The CDR3 here is CASRGGERGYFSWDEQFF. The CDR3 region has the DNA TGCGCCAGCCGGGGGGGCGAGCGGGGGTATTTTAGTTGGGATGAGCAGTTCTTC.

V and J are TRBV6-6 and TRBJ1-1, with D perhaps matching TRBD1 (5 bases). Germline V gene data show CDR1 as MNHNY and CDR2 as SVGAGI (reference sequence). The CDR3 has 15 amino acids. V lost 6 bases and J 5 bases, leaving 19 bases between the germline ends. In nucleotides, the CDR3 is TGTGCCAGCAGCGTCAAAGGCGGGGCCAGTACTGAAGCTTTCTTT. Its translation is CASSVKGGASTEAFF.

The gene calls are TRBV13 and TRBJ1-2, with 7 bases that match TRBD1. Germline CDR1 reads PRHDT; CDR2 reads FYEKMQ (reference sequence). With 5 bases clipped from V and 5 bases from J, the junction kept 8 bases outside the gene matches. This CDR3 spans 14 amino acids. The CDR3: CASSTTGTAYGYTF. The CDR3 DNA follows: TGTGCCAGCAGCACTACCGGGACAGCTTATGGCTACACCTTC.

This sequence joins TRBV24-1 and TRBJ2-1; 7 positions match TRBD2. The CDR3 has 16 residues. CDR1 and CDR2 (germline): KGHDR, SFDVKD. J lost 6 bases, V lost 5 bases, and 12 bases had no gene match. The CDR3: CATSGVKPGLLNEQFF. CDR3 sequence (DNA): TGTGCCACCAGTGGAGTCAAACCGGGACTACTCAATGAGCAGTTCTTC.

Of note for this clone: Distinct nucleotide sequences in the sample also encode this CDR3. V gene TRBV12-3 or TRBV12-4 combines with J gene TRBJ1-2; D not resolved. There are 12 residues in the CDR3. The germline V and J ends were trimmed by 1 base and 5 bases, with 5 bases remaining between them. The CDR3 loop reads CASSLGAYGYTF. The CDR3 DNA is TGTGCCAGCAGTTTAGGGGCGTATGGCTACACCTTC.

The V call is TRBV7-2, the J call TRBJ1-3; D is unresolved. The CDR3 runs 13 residues. V was pared by 5 bases and J by 4 bases, with 9 bases between. The germline CDR1 and CDR2 sequences are SGHTA and FQGNSA. The CDR3 here is CASSTDPGNTIYF. The CDR3 DNA is TGTGCCAGCAGCACTGATCCGGGAAACACCATATATTTT.

The rearrangement uses TRBV4-3 and TRBJ2-2; D is tentatively TRBD1 or TRBD2 (6 bases each). The germline V and J ends were trimmed by 3 bases and 6 bases, with 11 bases remaining between them. The CDR3 sequence is 14 residues long. Per the germline V gene, CDR1 is LGHNA and CDR2 is YSLEER. DNA of the CDR3: TGCGCCAGCAGCCAGGAGGGACAACCCGGGGAGCTGTTTTTT. Translating gives CASSQEGQPGELFF.

This chain uses TRBV28 with TRBJ1-5, with a weak D call TRBD1 (6 bases). Germline-derived CDR1 and CDR2 are MDHEN and SYDVKM. Trimming removed 1 base at V and 7 bases at J, with 11 bases between. The CDR3 loop spans 14 amino acids. CDR3 DNA: TGTGCCAGCAGTTTATTGGGGGGCAGGCAGCCCCAGCATTTT. The encoded protein is CASSLLGGRQPQHF.